These T cell receptor beta chains were read from a single sample in a study of STAT3 mutations in large granular lymphocyte leukemia. Assay used: immunoSEQ multiplex PCR; TCRdb lists only in-frame clones, some missing. There are some 28,000 clones in the sample; more than 60% occur only once, and around 30% lies in the top ten. Sequenced: peripheral blood mononuclear cells. The receptors here all came from a woman aged 45-59 years with T-cell large granular lymphocyte leukemia. Some clones in this sample may be carry-over from other donors' samples. The CDR3 runs from the conserved cysteine through the conserved F or W. Each record gives: clone size, V gene, D gene, J gene, CDR3 protein, CDR3 DNA. The D gene is left open where the match is weak. Size is stated for part of the rows, as once, few or many counts, or as a class when the clone is expanded.

clone_size: -
v_call: TRBV18
d_call: TRBD2
j_call: TRBJ2-1
cdr3_aa: CASSPTSGSYNEQFF
cdr3_nt: TGTGCCAGCTCACCTACTAGCGGCAGTTACAATGAGCAGTTCTTC

clone_size: -
v_call: TRBV2
d_call: TRBD1
j_call: TRBJ1-4
cdr3_aa: CASSKQGGVLFF
cdr3_nt: TGTGCCAGCAGTAAGCAGGGGGGAGTACTGTTTTTT

clone_size: few
v_call: TRBV29-1
d_call: -
j_call: TRBJ2-7
cdr3_aa: CSLSPKAGQFEQYF
cdr3_nt: TGCAGCCTTTCCCCAAAGGCAGGACAGTTCGAGCAGTACTTC

clone_size: -
v_call: TRBV5-1
d_call: -
j_call: TRBJ1-3
cdr3_aa: CASSLGASGNTIYF
cdr3_nt: TGCGCCAGCAGCTTGGGAGCTTCTGGAAACACCATATATTTT

clone_size: -
v_call: TRBV11-2
d_call: -
j_call: TRBJ2-5
cdr3_aa: CASSLDETQYF
cdr3_nt: TGTGCCAGCAGCTTAGATGAGACCCAGTACTTC

clone_size: few
v_call: TRBV30
d_call: -
j_call: TRBJ1-4
cdr3_aa: CALGVTNEKLFF
cdr3_nt: TGTGCCCTAGGGGTCACTAATGAAAAACTGTTTTTT

clone_size: -
v_call: TRBV6-5
d_call: -
j_call: TRBJ1-1
cdr3_aa: CASSLVRGNTEAFF
cdr3_nt: TGTGCCAGCAGTTTGGTTCGGGGAAACACTGAAGCTTTCTTT

clone_size: few
v_call: TRBV19
d_call: -
j_call: TRBJ2-7
cdr3_aa: CASSSTGRTYEQYF
cdr3_nt: TGTGCCAGTAGTTCAACGGGACGGACCTACGAGCAGTACTTC

clone_size: medium-sized
v_call: TRBV27
d_call: TRBD2
j_call: TRBJ2-7
cdr3_aa: CASRPLAHSYEQYF
cdr3_nt: TGTGCCAGCAGACCACTAGCGCACTCCTACGAGCAGTACTTC

clone_size: once
v_call: TRBV5-1
d_call: -
j_call: TRBJ2-7
cdr3_aa: CASSFAGTGAGEQYF
cdr3_nt: TGCGCCAGCAGCTTCGCCGGGACCGGTGCAGGGGAGCAGTACTTC

clone_size: -
v_call: TRBV7-9
d_call: -
j_call: TRBJ1-3
cdr3_aa: CASRDTQSSGNTIYF
cdr3_nt: TGTGCCAGCAGGGACACTCAGAGCTCTGGAAACACCATATATTTT

clone_size: -
v_call: TRBV18
d_call: -
j_call: TRBJ2-3
cdr3_aa: CASSRSGPPTDTQYF
cdr3_nt: TGTGCCAGCTCACGAAGCGGGCCCCCCACAGATACGCAGTATTTT

clone_size: -
v_call: TRBV28
d_call: -
j_call: TRBJ2-7
cdr3_aa: CATRQSYEQYF
cdr3_nt: TGTGCCACCCGACAGTCCTACGAGCAGTACTTC

clone_size: -
v_call: TRBV7-8
d_call: TRBD2
j_call: TRBJ2-3
cdr3_aa: CASSLRLAGGDTQYF
cdr3_nt: TGTGCCAGCAGCTTAAGGCTAGCGGGAGGAGATACGCAGTATTTT

clone_size: -
v_call: TRBV4-1
d_call: TRBD2
j_call: TRBJ2-1
cdr3_aa: CASSQQTSGRNEQFF
cdr3_nt: TGCGCCAGCAGCCAACAGACTAGCGGGCGGAATGAGCAGTTCTTC

clone_size: -
v_call: TRBV7-9
d_call: -
j_call: TRBJ2-7
cdr3_aa: CASSYETSSADF
cdr3_nt: TGTGCCAGCAGCTACGAGACGTCCTCCGCGGACTTC

clone_size: -
v_call: TRBV29-1
d_call: TRBD2
j_call: TRBJ2-7
cdr3_aa: CSVGVAGASYEQYF
cdr3_nt: TGCAGCGTTGGTGTAGCGGGAGCTTCCTACGAGCAGTACTTC

clone_size: -
v_call: TRBV7-8
d_call: -
j_call: TRBJ1-5
cdr3_aa: CASSLGQISNQPQHF
cdr3_nt: TGTGCCAGCAGCTTAGGGCAGATAAGCAATCAGCCCCAGCATTTT

clone_size: -
v_call: TRBV5-6
d_call: TRBD2
j_call: TRBJ2-7
cdr3_aa: CASSLNPGLAYEQYF
cdr3_nt: TGTGCCAGCAGCTTGAACCCGGGACTAGCCTACGAGCAGTACTTC

clone_size: -
v_call: TRBV19
d_call: -
j_call: TRBJ2-3
cdr3_aa: CASSSLSTDTQYF
cdr3_nt: TGTGCCAGTAGTTCCCTTAGCACAGATACGCAGTATTTT

clone_size: -
v_call: TRBV27
d_call: -
j_call: TRBJ2-7
cdr3_aa: CASSLEEGAIYEQYF
cdr3_nt: TGTGCCAGCAGTTTAGAGGAGGGGGCCATCTACGAGCAGTACTTC

clone_size: -
v_call: TRBV28
d_call: -
j_call: TRBJ1-4
cdr3_aa: CASSSELGDEKLFF
cdr3_nt: TGTGCCAGCAGCTCGGAACTGGGAGATGAAAAACTGTTTTTT

clone_size: once
v_call: TRBV4-3
d_call: -
j_call: TRBJ2-1
cdr3_aa: CASSQLSGTSTHEQFF
cdr3_nt: TGCGCCAGCAGCCAACTATCAGGGACTTCCACACATGAGCAGTTCTTC

clone_size: -
v_call: TRBV6-5
d_call: -
j_call: TRBJ1-2
cdr3_aa: CASSYSISRNYGYTF
cdr3_nt: TGTGCCAGCAGTTACTCGATTTCCCGCAACTATGGCTACACCTTC

clone_size: -
v_call: TRBV27
d_call: -
j_call: TRBJ1-5
cdr3_aa: CASSSWGSSNQPQHF
cdr3_nt: TGTGCCAGCAGTTCGTGGGGATCTAGCAATCAGCCCCAGCATTTT

clone_size: -
v_call: TRBV10-3
d_call: TRBD1
j_call: TRBJ2-5
cdr3_aa: CAVRGQGQETQYF
cdr3_nt: TGTGCCGTAAGGGGGCAGGGACAAGAGACCCAGTACTTC